This T cell receptor beta chain was observed in a study of blood T cell repertoires in COVID-19. Study information: The cDNA or gDNA used as material had been derived from T cells, B-cell-depleted T cells, or PBMCs.

Original methodology: Estimation of nucleated cell counts relied on the amplification of reference gene primers. Clones were read by immunoSEQ multiplex PCR, and TCRdb kept only the in-frame ones, dropping some. That table gives V, J and clone size, and the DNA gave D and trimming. Of 250,000 or so clones in the sample, nearly 90% were seen once. The germline V gene has CDR1 SEHNR and CDR2 FQNEAQ (reference sequence). Trimming at V came to 5 bases and at J to 3 bases, leaving 7 bases not matched to a gene. This CDR3 is built from 15 residues. V and J are TRBV7-9 and TRBJ1-5, with 7 bases that match TRBD1. The receptor comes from a man in his thirties or forties who had recovered from COVID-19. The specimen was PBMCs or T cells enriched from blood (not recorded which). CDR3 sequence: CASSPGTATNQPQHF. CDR3 DNA: TGTGCCAGCAGCCCCGGGACAGCCACCAATCAGCCCCAGCATTTT.